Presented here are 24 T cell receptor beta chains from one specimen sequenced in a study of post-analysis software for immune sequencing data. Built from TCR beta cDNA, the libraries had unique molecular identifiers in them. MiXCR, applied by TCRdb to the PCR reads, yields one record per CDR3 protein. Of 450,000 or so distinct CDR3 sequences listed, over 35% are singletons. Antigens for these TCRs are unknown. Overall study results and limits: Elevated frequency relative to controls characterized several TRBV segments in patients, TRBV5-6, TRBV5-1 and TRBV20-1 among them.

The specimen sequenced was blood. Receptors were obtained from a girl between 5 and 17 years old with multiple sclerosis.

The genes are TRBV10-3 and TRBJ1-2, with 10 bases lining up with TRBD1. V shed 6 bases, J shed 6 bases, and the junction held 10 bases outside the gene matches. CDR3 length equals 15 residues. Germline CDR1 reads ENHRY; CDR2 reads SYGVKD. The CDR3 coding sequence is TGTGCCATCAGGGACTCGGACAGGGGGATAGATGGCTACACCTTC. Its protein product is CAIRDSDRGIDGYTF.

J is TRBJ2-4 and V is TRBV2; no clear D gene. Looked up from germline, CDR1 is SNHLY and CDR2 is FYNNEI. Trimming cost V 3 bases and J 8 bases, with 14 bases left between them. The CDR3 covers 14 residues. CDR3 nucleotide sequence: TGTGCCAGCAGTGACGATGGTAGGAAGGACATTCAGTACTTC. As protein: CASSDDGRKDIQYF. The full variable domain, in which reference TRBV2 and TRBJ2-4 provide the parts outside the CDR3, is EPEVTQTPSHQVTQMGQEVILRCVPISNHLYFYWYRQILGQKVEFLVSFYNNEISEKSEIFDDQFSVERPDGSNFTLKIRSTKLEDSAMYFCASSDDGRKDIQYFGAGTRLSVL.

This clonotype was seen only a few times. The CDR3 reads CASSLDGRGYEQFF. In DNA, the CDR3 is TGCGCCAGCAGCTTGGACGGGAGGGGCTATGAGCAGTTCTTC. The V gene is TRBV5-1, the J gene TRBJ2-1; the match to TRBD2 covers 8 bases. The V gene's germline CDR1 is SGHRS and CDR2 YFSETQ. CDR3 size: 14 residues. Trimming at V came to 0 bases and at J to 8 bases, leaving 4 bases not matched to a gene.

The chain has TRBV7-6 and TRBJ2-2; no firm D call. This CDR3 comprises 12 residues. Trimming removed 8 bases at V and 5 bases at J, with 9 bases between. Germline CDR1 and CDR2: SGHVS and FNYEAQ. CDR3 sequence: CASAVSTGELFF. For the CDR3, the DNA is TGTGCCAGCGCCGTTTCGACCGGGGAGCTGTTTTTT.

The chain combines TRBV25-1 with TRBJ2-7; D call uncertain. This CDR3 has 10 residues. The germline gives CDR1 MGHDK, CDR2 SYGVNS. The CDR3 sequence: CTSSLGEQYF. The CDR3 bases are TGTACCTCCTCCCTTGGCGAGCAGTACTTC.

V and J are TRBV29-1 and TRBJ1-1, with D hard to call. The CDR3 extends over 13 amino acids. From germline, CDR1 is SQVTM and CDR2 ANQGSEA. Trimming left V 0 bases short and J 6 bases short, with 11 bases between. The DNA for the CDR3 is TGCAGCGTTGAAGATGGTGGGGAAGCTGAAGCTTTCTTT. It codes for CSVEDGGEAEAFF. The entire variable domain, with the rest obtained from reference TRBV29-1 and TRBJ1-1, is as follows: SAVISQKPSRDICQRGTSLTIQCQVDSQVTMMFWYRQQPGQSLTLIATANQGSEATYESGFVIDKFPISRPNLTFSTLTVSNMSPEDSSIYLCSVEDGGEAEAFFGQGTRLTVV.

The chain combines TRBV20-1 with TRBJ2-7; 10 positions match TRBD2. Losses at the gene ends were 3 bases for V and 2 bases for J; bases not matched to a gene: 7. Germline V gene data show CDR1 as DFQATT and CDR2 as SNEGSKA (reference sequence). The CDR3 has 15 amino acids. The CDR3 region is CSASPSGRQTYEQYF. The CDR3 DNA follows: TGCAGTGCTAGTCCTAGCGGGAGACAGACCTACGAGCAGTACTTC.

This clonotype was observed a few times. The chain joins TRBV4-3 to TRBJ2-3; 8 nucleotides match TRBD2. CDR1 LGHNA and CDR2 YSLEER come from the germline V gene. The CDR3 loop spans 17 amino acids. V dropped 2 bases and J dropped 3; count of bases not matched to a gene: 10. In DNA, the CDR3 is TGCGCCAGCAGCCAATGGGGCGGGAGGATGAAGACAGATACGCAGTATTTT. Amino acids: CASSQWGGRMKTDTQYF.

CDR3 amino acids: CASSLDSETGARETQYF. The CDR3 DNA follows: TGTGCCAGCAGCTTAGACTCGGAGACAGGGGCAAGGGAGACCCAGTACTTC. The chain has TRBV11-2 and TRBJ2-5; 8 bases are shared with TRBD1. The length of the CDR3 is 17 residues. The V gene's germline CDR1 is SGHAT and CDR2 FQNNGV. Germline trimming cut 0 bases from V and 5 bases from J; bases unmatched to any gene: 11.

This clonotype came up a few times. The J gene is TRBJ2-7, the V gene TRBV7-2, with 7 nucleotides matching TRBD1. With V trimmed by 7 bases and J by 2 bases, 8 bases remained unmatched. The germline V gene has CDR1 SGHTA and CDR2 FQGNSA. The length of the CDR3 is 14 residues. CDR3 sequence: CASNQRQGPYEQYF. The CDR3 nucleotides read TGTGCCAGCAACCAAAGACAGGGACCCTACGAGCAGTACTTC.

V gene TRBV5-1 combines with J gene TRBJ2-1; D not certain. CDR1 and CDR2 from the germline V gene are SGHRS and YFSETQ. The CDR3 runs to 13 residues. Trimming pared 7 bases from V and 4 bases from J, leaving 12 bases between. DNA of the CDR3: TGCGCCAGCGGACCGACAAGGTACAATGAGCAGTTCTTC. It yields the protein CASGPTRYNEQFF.

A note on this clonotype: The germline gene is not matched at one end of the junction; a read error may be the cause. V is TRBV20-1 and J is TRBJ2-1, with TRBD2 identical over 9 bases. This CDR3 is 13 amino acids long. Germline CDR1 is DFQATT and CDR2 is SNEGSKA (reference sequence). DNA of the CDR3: TGCAGTGTGCTAGCGGGAAACTACAATGAGCGGTTCTTC. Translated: CSVLAGNYNERFF.

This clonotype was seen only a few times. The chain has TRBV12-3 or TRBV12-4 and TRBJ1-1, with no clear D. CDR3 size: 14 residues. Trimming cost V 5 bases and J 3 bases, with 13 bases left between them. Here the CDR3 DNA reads TGTGCCAGCAGTCTGGACCCGGAGGACACTGAAGCTTTCTTT. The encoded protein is CASSLDPEDTEAFF.

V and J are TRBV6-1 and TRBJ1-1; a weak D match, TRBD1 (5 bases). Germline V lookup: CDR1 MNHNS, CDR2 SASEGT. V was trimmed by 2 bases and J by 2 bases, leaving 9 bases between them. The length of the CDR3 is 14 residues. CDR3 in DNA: TGTGCCAGCAGTGAAATTAGGGGTAACACTGAAGCTTTCTTT. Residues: CASSEIRGNTEAFF.

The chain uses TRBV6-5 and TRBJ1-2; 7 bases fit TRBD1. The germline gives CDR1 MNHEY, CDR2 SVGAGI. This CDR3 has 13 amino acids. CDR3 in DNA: TGTGTCAGTCGAACAGGGGTTTTCAATGGCTACACCTTC. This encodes CVSRTGVFNGYTF.

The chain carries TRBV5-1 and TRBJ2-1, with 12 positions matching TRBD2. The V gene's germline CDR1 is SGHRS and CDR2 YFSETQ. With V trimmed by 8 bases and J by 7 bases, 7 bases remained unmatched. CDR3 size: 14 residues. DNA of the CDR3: TGCGCCAGTCTAGCGGGAGGGCCGGGTAATGAGCAGTTCTTC. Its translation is CASLAGGPGNEQFF.

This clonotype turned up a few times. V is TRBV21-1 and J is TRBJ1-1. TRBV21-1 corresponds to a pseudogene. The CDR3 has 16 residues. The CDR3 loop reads CASSKAQGLVHTEAFF. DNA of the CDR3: TGTGCCAGCAGCAAAGCGCAGGGCCTAGTACACACTGAAGCTTTCTTT.

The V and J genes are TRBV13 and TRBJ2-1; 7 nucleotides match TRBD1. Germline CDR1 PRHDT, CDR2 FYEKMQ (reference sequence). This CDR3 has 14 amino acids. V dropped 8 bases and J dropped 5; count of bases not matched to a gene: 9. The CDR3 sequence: CASLDRANDNEQFF. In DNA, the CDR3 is TGTGCCAGCCTCGACAGGGCAAATGACAATGAGCAGTTCTTC.

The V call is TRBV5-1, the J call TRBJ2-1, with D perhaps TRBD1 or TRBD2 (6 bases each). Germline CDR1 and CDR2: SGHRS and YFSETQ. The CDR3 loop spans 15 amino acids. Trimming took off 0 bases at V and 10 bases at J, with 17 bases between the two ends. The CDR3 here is CASSLGGTSLYEQFF. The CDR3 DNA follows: TGCGCCAGCAGCTTGGGCGGGACAAGTCTCTACGAGCAGTTCTTC.

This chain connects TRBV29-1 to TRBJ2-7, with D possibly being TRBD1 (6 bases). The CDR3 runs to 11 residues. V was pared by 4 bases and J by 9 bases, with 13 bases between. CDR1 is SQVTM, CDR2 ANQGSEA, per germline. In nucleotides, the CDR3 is TGCAGCGTTGGGACAGTGGGCCGGCAGTACTTC. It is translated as CSVGTVGRQYF.

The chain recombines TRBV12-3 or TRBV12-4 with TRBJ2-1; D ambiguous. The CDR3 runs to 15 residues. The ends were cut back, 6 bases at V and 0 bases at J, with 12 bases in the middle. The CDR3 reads CASSHSRSSYNEQFF. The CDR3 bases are TGTGCCAGCAGCCATAGCCGTAGCTCCTACAATGAGCAGTTCTTC.

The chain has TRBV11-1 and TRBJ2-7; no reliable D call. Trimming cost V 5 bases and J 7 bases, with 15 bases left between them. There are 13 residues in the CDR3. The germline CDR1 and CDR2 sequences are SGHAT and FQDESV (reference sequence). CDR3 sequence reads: CASSPPARQEQYF. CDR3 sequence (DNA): TGTGCCAGCAGCCCCCCCGCTAGGCAAGAGCAGTACTTC.

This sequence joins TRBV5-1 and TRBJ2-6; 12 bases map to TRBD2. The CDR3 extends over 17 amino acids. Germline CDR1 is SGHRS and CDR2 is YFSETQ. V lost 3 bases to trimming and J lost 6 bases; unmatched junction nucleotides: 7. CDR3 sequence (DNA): TGCGCCAGCAGCTCGACGACTAGCGGGAGTGAGGCCAACGTCCTGACTTTC. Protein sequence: CASSSTTSGSEANVLTF.

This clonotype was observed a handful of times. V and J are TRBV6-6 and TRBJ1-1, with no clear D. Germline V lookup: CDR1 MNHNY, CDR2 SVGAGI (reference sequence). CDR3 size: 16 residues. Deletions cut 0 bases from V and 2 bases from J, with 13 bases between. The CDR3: CASSYSRAHTNTEAFF. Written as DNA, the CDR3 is TGTGCCAGCAGTTACTCCCGGGCACATACAAACACTGAAGCTTTCTTT.